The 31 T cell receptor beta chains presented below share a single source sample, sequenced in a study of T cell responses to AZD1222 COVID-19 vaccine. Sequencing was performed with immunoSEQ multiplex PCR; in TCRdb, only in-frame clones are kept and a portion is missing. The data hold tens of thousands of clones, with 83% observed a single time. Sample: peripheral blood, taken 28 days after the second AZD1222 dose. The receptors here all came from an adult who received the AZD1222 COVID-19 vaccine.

The CDR3 DNA follows: TGTGCCAGCACCGTTCCGAGGGGTCGCGGAAACACCATATATTTT. Translating gives CASTVPRGRGNTIYF. This chain links TRBV2 with TRBJ1-3; possibly TRBD1 for D (5 bases). Trimming shortened V by 7 bases and J by 4 bases, and 17 bases separated the two germline ends. The CDR3 has 15 residues. Per germline, CDR1 SNHLY and CDR2 FYNNEI.

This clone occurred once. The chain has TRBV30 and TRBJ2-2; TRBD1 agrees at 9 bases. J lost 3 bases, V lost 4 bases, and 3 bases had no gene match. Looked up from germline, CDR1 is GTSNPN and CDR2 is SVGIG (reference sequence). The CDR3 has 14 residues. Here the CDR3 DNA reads TGTGCCTGGAATAGACAGGGGGACACCGGGGAGCTGTTTTTT. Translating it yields CAWNRQGDTGELFF.

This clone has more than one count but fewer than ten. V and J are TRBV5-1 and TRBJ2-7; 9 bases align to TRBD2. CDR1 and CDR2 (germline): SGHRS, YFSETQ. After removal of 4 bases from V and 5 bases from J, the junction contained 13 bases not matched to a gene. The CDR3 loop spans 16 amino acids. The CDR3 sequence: CASSPGVVAGVDEQYF. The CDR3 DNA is TGCGCCAGCAGCCCTGGAGTAGTAGCGGGAGTCGACGAGCAGTACTTC.

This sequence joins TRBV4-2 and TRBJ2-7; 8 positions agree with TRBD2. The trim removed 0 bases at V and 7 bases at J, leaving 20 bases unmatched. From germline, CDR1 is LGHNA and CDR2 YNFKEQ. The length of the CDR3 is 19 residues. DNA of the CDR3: TGTGCCAGCAGCCAAGATCGAGTCGCAGCGGGAGATGGGGGGCTGGAGCAGTACTTC. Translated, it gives CASSQDRVAAGDGGLEQYF.

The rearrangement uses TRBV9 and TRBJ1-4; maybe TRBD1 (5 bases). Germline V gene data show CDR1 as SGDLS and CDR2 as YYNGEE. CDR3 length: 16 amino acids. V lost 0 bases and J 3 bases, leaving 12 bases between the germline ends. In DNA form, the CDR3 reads TGTGCCAGCAGCGTAGTCGGGACGCCTCCTAATGAAAAACTGTTTTTT. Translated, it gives CASSVVGTPPNEKLFF.

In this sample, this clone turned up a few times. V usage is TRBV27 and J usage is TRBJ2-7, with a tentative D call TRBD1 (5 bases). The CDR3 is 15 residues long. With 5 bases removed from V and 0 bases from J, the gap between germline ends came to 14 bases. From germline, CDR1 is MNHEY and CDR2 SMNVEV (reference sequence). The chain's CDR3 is CASSRLGAASYEQYF. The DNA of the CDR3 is TGTGCCAGCAGTCGTCTAGGGGCCGCCTCCTACGAGCAGTACTTC.

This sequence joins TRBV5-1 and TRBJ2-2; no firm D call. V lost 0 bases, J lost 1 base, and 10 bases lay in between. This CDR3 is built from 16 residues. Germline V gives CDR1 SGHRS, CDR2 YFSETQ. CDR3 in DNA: TGCGCCAGCAGCTTGGAACAGACACAGAACACCGGGGAGCTGTTTTTT. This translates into CASSLEQTQNTGELFF. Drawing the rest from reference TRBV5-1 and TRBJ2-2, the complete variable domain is KAGVTQTPRYLIKTRGQQVTLSCSPISGHRSVSWYQQTPGQGLQFLFEYFSETQRNKGNFPGRFSGRQFSNSRSEMNVSTLELGDSALYLCASSLEQTQNTGELFFGEGSRLTVL.

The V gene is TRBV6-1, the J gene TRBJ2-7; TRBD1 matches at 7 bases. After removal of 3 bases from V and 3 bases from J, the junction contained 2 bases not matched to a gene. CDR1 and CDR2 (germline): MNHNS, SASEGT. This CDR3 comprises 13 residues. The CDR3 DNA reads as TGTGCCAGCAGTGACAGGGGGTTCTACGAGCAGTACTTC. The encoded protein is CASSDRGFYEQYF.

The CDR3 region is CASRGAGVIEGNTIYF. CDR3 coding DNA: TGTGCCAGTAGGGGGGCTGGAGTCATCGAGGGAAACACCATATATTTT. The J gene is TRBJ1-3, the V gene TRBV19, with D perhaps matching TRBD1 (6 bases). Trimming shortened V by 6 bases and J by 4 bases, and 19 bases separated the two germline ends. CDR1 and CDR2 from the germline V gene are LNHDA and SQIVND (reference sequence). The CDR3 is made up of 16 amino acids.

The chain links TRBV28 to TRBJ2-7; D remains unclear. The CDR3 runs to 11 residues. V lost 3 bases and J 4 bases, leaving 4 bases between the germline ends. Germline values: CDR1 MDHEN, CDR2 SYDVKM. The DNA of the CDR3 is TGTGCCAGCAGTTTCTCGTACGAGCAGTACTTC. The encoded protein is CASSFSYEQYF.

The CDR3 nucleotides read TGTGCCAGCAGTGACTCTGCCGGCAGTGGCTATGGCTACACCTTC. Its translation is CASSDSAGSGYGYTF. The genes are TRBV6-4 and TRBJ1-2; D remains ambiguous. V shed 0 bases and J shed 4 bases, with 12 bases lying between them. Germline-derived CDR1 and CDR2 are MRHNA and SNTAGT. The CDR3 spans 15 residues.

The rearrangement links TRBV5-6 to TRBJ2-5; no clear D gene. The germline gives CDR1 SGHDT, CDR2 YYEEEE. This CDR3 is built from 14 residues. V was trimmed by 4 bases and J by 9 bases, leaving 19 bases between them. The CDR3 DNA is TGTGCCAGCAGCACGCCGGTAGTCTCAATGTCCCAGTACTTC. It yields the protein CASSTPVVSMSQYF. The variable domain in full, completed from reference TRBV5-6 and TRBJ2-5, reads DAGVTQSPTHLIKTRGQQVTLRCSPKSGHDTVSWYQQALGQGPQFIFQYYEEEERQRGNFPDRFSGHQFPNYSSELNVNALLLGDSALYLCASSTPVVSMSQYFGPGTRLLVL.

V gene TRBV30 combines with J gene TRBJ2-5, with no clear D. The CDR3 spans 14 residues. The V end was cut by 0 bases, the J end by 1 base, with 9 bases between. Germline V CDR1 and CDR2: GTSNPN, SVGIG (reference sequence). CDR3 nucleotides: TGTGCCTGGAGTGTACTGGGATTCCAAGAGACCCAGTACTTC. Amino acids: CAWSVLGFQETQYF.

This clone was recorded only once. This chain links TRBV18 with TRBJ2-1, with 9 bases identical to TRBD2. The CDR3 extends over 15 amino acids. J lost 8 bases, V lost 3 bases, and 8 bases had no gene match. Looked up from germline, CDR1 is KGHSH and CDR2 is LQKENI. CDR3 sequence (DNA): TGTGCCAGCTCACCGGGGATAGCGGGAGTGGATGAGCAGTTCTTC. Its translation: CASSPGIAGVDEQFF.

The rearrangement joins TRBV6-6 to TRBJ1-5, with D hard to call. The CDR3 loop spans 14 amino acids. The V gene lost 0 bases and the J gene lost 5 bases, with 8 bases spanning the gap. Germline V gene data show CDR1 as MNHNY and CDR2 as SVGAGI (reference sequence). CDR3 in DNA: TGTGCCAGCAGTTACTCGAATTCCCATCAGCCCCAGCATTTT. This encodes CASSYSNSHQPQHF.

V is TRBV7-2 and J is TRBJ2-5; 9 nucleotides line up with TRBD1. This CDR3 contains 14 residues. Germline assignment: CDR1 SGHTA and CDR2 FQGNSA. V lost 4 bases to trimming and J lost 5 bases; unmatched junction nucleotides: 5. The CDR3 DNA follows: TGTGCCAGCAGCTCACAGGGGGCTGGGGAGACCCAGTACTTC. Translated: CASSSQGAGETQYF.

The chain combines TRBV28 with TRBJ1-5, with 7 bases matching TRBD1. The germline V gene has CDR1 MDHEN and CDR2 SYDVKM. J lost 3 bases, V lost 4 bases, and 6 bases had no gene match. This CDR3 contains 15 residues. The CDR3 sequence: CASSSPGGPNQPQHF. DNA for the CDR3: TGTGCCAGCAGTTCCCCAGGGGGACCCAATCAGCCCCAGCATTTT.

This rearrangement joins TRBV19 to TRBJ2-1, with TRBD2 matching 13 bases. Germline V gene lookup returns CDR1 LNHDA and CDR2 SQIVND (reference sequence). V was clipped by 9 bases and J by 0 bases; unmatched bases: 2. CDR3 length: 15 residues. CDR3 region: CASRTSGSSYNEQFF. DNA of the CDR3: TGTGCCAGCCGGACTAGCGGGAGCTCCTACAATGAGCAGTTCTTC.

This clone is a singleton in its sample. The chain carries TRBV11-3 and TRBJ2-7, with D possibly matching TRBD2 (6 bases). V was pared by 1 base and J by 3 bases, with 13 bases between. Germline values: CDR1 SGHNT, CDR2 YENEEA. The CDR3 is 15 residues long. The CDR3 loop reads CASSLGGGEGYEQYF. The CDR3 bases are TGTGCCAGCAGCTTAGGTGGAGGGGAAGGCTACGAGCAGTACTTC.

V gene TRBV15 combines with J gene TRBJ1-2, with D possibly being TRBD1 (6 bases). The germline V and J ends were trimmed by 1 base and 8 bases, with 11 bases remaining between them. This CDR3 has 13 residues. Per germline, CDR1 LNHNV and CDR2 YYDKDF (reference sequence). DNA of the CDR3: TGTGCCACCAGCAGAGTCTACAGGGTAGGCTACACCTTC. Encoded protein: CATSRVYRVGYTF. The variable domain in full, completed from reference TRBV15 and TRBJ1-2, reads DAMVIQNPRYQVTQFGKPVTLSCSQTLNHNVMYWYQQKSSQAPKLLFHYYDKDFNNEADTPDNFQSRRPNTSFCFLDIRSPGLGDTAMYLCATSRVYRVGYTFGSGTRLTVV.

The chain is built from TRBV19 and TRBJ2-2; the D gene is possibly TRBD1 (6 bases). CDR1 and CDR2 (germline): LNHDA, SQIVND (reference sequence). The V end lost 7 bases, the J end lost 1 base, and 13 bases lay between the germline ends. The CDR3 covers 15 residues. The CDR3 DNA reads TGTGCCAGTAAAAAACCGGGACAGAACACCGGGGAGCTGTTTTTT. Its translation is CASKKPGQNTGELFF.

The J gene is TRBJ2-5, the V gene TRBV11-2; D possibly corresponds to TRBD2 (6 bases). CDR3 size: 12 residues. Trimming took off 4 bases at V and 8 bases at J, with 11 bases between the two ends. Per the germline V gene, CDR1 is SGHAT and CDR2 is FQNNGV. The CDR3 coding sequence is TGTGCCAGCAGCTCTAGCGCGGGAACCCAGTACTTC. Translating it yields CASSSSAGTQYF.

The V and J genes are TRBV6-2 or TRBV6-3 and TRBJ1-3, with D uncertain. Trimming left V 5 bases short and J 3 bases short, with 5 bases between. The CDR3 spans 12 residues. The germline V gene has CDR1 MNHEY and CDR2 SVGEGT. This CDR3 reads CASSTFGNTIYF. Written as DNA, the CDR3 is TGTGCCAGCAGTACCTTTGGAAACACCATATATTTT.

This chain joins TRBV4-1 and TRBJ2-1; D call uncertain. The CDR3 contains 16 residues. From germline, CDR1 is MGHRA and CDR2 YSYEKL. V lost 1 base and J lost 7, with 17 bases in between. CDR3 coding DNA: TGCGCCAGCAGCCAAGTCGTGGCGTTGGGGTCAAATGAGCAGTTCTTC. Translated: CASSQVVALGSNEQFF.

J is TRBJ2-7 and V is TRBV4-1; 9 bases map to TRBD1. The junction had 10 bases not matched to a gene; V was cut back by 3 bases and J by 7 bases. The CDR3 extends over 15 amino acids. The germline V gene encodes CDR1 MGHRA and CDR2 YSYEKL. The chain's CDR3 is CASSQPGQGWSEQYF. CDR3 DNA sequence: TGCGCCAGCAGCCAGCCAGGACAGGGGTGGAGTGAGCAGTACTTC.

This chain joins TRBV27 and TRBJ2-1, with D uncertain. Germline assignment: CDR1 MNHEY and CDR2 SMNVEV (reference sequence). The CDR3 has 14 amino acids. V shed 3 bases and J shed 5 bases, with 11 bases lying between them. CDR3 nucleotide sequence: TGTGCCAGCAGTTTCCTTGACCGCGACAATGAGCAGTTCTTC. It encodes CASSFLDRDNEQFF.

The CDR3 region has the DNA TGCAGTGCTGGCAGGGGATACGAGCAGTACTTC. Translating gives CSAGRGYEQYF. This sequence joins TRBV20-1 and TRBJ2-7; tentative D call: TRBD1 (6 bases). In germline, CDR1 is DFQATT, CDR2 SNEGSKA (reference sequence). V was pared by 5 bases and J by 4 bases, with 9 bases between. The CDR3 is 11 residues long.

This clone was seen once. The chain's CDR3 is CATLPGQGPTDTQYF. CDR3 sequence (DNA): TGTGCCACCTTACCGGGACAGGGGCCGACAGATACGCAGTATTTT. The chain couples TRBV10-3 to TRBJ2-3; 10 bases are a match to TRBD1. Germline CDR1 ENHRY, CDR2 SYGVKD. The CDR3 is 15 residues long. Trimming cost V 10 bases and J 3 bases; bases outside gene matches: 10.

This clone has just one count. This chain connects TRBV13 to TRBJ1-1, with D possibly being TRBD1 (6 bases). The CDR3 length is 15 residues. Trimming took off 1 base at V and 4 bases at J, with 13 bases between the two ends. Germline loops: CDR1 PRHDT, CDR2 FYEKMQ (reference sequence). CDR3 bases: TGTGCCAGCAGCTTAGCTCCGGGAGGGGGCACTGAAGCTTTCTTT. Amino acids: CASSLAPGGGTEAFF.

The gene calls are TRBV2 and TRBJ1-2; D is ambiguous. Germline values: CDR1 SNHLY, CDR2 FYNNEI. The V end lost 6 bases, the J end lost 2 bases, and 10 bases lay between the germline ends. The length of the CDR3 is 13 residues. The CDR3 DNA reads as TGTGCCAGCAGCCTGAAACAGAACTATGGCTACACCTTC. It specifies CASSLKQNYGYTF.

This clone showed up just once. CDR3 sequence reads: CASGRGGMNTEAFF. The CDR3 DNA follows: TGTGCTAGTGGAAGAGGGGGCATGAACACTGAAGCTTTCTTT. The V and J genes are TRBV12-5 and TRBJ1-1; 7 nucleotides match TRBD1. Germline V gives CDR1 LGHNT, CDR2 FRNRAP. The CDR3 extends over 14 amino acids. J gave up 0 bases and V 6 bases, and 4 bases lay outside the gene matches. Looking up the rest from reference TRBV12-5 and TRBJ1-1 gives the full variable domain: DARVTQTPRHKVTEMGQEVTMRCQPILGHNTVFWYRQTMMQGLELLAYFRNRAPLDDSGMPKDRFSAEMPDATLATLKIQPSEPRDSAVYFCASGRGGMNTEAFFGQGTRLTVV.